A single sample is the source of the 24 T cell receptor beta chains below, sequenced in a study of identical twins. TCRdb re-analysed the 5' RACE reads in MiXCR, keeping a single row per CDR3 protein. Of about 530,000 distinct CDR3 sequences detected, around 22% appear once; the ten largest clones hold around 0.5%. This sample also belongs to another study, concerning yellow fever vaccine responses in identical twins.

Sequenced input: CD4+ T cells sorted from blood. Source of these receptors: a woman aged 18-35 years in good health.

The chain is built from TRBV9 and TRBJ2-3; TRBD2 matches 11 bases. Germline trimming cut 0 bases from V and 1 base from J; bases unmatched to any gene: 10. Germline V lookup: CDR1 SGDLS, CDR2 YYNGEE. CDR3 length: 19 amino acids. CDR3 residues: CASSVATGLAVLGTDTQYF. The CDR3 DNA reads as TGTGCCAGCAGCGTAGCTACGGGACTAGCGGTATTAGGCACAGATACGCAGTATTTT.

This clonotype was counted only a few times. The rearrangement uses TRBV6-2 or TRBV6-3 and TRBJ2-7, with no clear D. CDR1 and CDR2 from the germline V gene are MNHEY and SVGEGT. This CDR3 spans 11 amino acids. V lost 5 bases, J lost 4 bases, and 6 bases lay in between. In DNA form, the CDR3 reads TGTGCCAGCAGTAAACTTTACGAGCAGTACTTC. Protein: CASSKLYEQYF.

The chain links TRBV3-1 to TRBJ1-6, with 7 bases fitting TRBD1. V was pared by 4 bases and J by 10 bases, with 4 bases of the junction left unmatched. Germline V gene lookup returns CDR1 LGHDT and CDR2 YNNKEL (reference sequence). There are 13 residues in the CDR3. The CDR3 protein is CASSPGQLSPLHF. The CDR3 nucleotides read TGTGCCAGCAGCCCGGGACAGTTATCACCCCTCCACTTT.

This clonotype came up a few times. For the CDR3, the DNA is TGCAGTGCTAGAGGGGCCCTACACCTAAACAATGAGCAGTTCTTC. It codes for CSARGALHLNNEQFF. The J gene is TRBJ2-1, the V gene TRBV20-1, with D unclear. This CDR3 has 15 residues. In germline, CDR1 is DFQATT, CDR2 SNEGSKA (reference sequence). V lost 1 base, J lost 5 bases, and 15 bases lay in between.

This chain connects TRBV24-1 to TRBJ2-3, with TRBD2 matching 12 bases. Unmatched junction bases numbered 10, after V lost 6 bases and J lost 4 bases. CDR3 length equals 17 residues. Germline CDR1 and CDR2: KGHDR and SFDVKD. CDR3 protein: CATSQLAGGVRADTQYF. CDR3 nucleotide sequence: TGTGCCACCAGTCAACTAGCGGGAGGAGTACGGGCAGATACGCAGTATTTT.

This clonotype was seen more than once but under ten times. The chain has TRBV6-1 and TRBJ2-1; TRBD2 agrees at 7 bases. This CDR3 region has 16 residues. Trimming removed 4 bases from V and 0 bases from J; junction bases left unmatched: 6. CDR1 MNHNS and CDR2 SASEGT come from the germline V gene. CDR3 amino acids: CASSGLAASSYNEQFF. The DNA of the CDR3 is TGTGCCAGCAGTGGTCTAGCGGCCTCCTCCTACAATGAGCAGTTCTTC.

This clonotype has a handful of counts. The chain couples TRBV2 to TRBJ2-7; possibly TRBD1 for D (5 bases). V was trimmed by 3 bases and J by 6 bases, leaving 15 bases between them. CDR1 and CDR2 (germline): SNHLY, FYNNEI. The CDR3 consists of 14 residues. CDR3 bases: TGTGCCAGCAGTGATTTGGGTAGGGGTACCGAGCAGTACTTC. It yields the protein CASSDLGRGTEQYF.

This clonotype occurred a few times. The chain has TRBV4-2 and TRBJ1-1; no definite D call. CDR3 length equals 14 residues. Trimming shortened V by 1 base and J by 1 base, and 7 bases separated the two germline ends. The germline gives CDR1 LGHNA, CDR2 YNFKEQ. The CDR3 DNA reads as TGTGCCAGCAGCCAAGGGCCAGGGAACACTGAAGCTTTCTTT. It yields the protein CASSQGPGNTEAFF.

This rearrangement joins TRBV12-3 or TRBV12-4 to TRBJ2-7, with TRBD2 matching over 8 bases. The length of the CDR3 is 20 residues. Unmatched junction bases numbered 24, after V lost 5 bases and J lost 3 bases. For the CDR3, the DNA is TGTGCCAGCAGTCCTGAAAAAAACCGGCCTTGGACTAGCCGTAACTACGAGCAGTACTTC. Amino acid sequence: CASSPEKNRPWTSRNYEQYF.

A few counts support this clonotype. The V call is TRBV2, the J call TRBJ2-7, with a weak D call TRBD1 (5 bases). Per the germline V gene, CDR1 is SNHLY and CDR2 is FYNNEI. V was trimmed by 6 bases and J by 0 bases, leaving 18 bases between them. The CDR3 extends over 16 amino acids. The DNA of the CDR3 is TGTGCCAGCAGACTAAAGCTCTGGGGCCTCTCCTACGAGCAGTACGTC. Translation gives CASRLKLWGLSYEQYV.

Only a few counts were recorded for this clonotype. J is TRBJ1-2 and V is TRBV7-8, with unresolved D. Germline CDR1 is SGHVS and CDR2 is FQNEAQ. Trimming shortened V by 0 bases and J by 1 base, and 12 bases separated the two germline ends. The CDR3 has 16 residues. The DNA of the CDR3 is TGTGCCAGCAGCTTAGCGTGGCAGACCTATAACTATGGCTACACCTTC. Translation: CASSLAWQTYNYGYTF.

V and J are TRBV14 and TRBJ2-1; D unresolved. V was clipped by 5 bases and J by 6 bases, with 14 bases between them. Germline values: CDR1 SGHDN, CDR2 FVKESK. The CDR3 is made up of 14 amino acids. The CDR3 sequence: CASSGFRAVNEQFF. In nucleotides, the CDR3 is TGTGCCAGCAGCGGCTTTAGGGCCGTCAATGAGCAGTTCTTC.

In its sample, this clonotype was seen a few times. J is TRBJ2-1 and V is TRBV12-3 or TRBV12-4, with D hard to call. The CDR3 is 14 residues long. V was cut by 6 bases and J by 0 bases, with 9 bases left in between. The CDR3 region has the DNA TGTGCCAGCAGGCTCGAAAGCTCCTACAATGAGCAGTTCTTC. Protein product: CASRLESSYNEQFF.

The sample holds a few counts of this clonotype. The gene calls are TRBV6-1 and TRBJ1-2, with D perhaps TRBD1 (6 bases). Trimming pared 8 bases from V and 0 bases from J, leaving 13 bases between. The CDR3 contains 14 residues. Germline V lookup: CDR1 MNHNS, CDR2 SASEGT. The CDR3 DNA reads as TGTGCCAGCGGCGGGACATCAACTAACTATGGCTACACCTTC. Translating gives CASGGTSTNYGYTF.

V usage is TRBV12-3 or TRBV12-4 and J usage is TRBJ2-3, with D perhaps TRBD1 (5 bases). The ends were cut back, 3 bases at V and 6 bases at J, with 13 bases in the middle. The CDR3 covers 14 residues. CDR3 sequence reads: CASSFRAERDTQYF. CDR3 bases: TGTGCCAGCAGTTTCAGGGCGGAAAGGGATACGCAGTATTTT.

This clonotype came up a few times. In DNA, the CDR3 is TGCGCCAGCAGCTTGGTAGAGTGGCAGGGGGCGGTTACTGAAGCTTTCTTT. Encoded protein: CASSLVEWQGAVTEAFF. The chain has TRBV5-1 and TRBJ1-1, with 8 bases that match TRBD1. Germline-derived CDR1 and CDR2 are SGHRS and YFSETQ. V was pared by 0 bases and J by 5 bases, with 12 bases of the junction left unmatched. The CDR3 is made up of 17 amino acids.

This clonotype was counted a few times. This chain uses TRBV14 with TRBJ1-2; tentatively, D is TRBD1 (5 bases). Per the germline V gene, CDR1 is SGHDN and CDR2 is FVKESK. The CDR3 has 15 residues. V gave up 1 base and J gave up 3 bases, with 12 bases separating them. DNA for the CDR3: TGTGCCAGCAGCCAAGTAATAGGGACGGACTATGGCTACACCTTC. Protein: CASSQVIGTDYGYTF.

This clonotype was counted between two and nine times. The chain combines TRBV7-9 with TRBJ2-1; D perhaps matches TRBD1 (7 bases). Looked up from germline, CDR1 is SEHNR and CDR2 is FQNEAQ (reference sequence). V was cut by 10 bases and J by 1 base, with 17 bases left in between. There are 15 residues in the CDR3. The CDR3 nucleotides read TGTGCCAACGGTTACGGGGGACAGTCCTACAATGAGCAGTTCTTC. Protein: CANGYGGQSYNEQFF.

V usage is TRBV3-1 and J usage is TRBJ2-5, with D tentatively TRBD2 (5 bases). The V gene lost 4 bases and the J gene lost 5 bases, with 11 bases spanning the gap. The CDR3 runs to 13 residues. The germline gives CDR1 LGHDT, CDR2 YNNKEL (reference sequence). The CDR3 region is CASSPLLGETQYF. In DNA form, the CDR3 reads TGTGCCAGCAGCCCCTTACTAGGGGAGACCCAGTACTTC.

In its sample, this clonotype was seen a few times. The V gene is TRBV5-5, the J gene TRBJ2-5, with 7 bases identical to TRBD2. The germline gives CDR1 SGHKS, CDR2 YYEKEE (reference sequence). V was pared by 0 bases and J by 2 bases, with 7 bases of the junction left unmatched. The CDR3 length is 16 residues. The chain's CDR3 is CASSLEPGLPQETQYF. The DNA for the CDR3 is TGTGCCAGCAGCTTGGAACCGGGACTACCTCAAGAGACCCAGTACTTC.

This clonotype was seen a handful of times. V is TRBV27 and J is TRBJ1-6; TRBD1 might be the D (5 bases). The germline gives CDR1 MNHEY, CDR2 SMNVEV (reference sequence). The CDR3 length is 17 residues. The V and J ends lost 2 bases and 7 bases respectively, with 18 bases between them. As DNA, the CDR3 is TGTGCCAGCAGTTTACGAAGGGACGGGGGAACCAATTCACCCCTCCACTTT. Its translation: CASSLRRDGGTNSPLHF.

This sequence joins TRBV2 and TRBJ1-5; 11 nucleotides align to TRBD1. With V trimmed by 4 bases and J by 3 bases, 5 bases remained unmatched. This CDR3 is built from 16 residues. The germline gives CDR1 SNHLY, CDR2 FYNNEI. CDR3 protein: CASSVQGQGDNQPQHF. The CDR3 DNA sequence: TGTGCCAGCAGTGTACAGGGACAGGGGGACAATCAGCCCCAGCATTTT.

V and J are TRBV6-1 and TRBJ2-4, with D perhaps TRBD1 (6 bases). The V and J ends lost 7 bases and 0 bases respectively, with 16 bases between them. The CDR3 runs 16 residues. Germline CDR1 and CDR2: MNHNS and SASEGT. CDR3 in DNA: TGTGCCAGCACCCCCACAGGGCCTCTAGCCAAAAACATTCAGTACTTC. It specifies CASTPTGPLAKNIQYF.

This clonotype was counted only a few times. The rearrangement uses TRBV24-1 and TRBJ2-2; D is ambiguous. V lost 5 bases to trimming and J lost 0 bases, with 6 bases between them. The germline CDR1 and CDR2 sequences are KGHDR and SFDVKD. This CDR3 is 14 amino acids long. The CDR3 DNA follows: TGTGCCACCAGTGTGGGCGCGAACACCGGGGAGCTGTTTTTT. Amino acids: CATSVGANTGELFF.